The clone carrying this TCR beta chain was seen once. Its target is unknown. Assay: immunoSEQ multiplex PCR; the TCRdb copy retains only in-frame clones and omits some. The table shows roughly 28,000 clones, with approximately 90% occurring only once. Trimming cost V 1 base and J 2 bases, with 6 bases left between them. Looked up from germline, CDR1 is SEHNR and CDR2 is FQNEAQ (reference sequence). The CDR3 runs to 15 residues. The data are from a study of graft-versus-host responses after intestinal transplantation. Background on the study: Multivisceral, liver-intestinal, or isolated intestinal transplants were received by the recipients.

Study-level points and caveats: Peak circulating GvH clone levels were associated with early post-transplant HvG declines. Subjects displaying graft-donor T cell macrochimerism possessed elevated graft-versus-host to host-versus-graft clonal ratios inside allografts. GvH clones were identified in recipient marrow, with some first appearing in ileum or blood.

The receptor was isolated from a human patient who received an intestinal transplant, so some T cells may come from the graft donor. The chain has TRBV7-9 and TRBJ1-6, with D uncertain. Source: PBMCs, taken about 420 days after intestinal transplantation. CDR3 nucleotide sequence: TGTGCCAGCAGCTTAGGACAAACCTATAATTCACCCCTCCACTTT. Translation gives CASSLGQTYNSPLHF.